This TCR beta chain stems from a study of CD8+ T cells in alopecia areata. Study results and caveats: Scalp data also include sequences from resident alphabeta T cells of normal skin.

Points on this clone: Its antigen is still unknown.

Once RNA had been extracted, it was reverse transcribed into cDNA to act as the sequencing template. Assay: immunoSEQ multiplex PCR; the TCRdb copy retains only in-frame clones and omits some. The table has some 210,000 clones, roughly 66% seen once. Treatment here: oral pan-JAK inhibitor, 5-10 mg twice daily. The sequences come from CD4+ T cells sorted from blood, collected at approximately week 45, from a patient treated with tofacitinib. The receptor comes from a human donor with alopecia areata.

CDR3 region: CASSRGGQKNQPQHF. CDR3 DNA sequence: TGTGCCAGCAGCCGCGGGGGACAGAAGAATCAGCCCCAGCATTTT. The rearrangement links TRBV7-9 to TRBJ1-5, with 7 bases that match TRBD1. The V and J ends lost 5 bases and 4 bases, in that order; junction bases with no gene match: 8. There are 15 residues in the CDR3. The germline gives CDR1 SEHNR, CDR2 FQNEAQ (reference sequence).